This is a list of T cell receptor beta chains from one sample in a study of blood T cell repertoires in COVID-19. Sequenced by immunoSEQ multiplex PCR; TCRdb stores in-frame clones only, minus some. The table includes about 130,000 clones, around nine tenths detected once. Sequenced material: peripheral blood. These receptors came from a woman aged 70-85 years with COVID-19, enrolled during active disease. CDR3s include the opening cysteine and the closing phenylalanine or tryptophan. The D gene is left open where the match is weak. Rows may omit the clone size; those that give it use once, few, many or a size class.

j_call: TRBJ1-4; d_call: TRBD1; v_call: TRBV5-4; clone_size: .; cdr3_aa: CASSLERTGDREKLFF; cdr3_nt: TGTGCCAGCAGCTTAGAAAGGACAGGGGATCGGGAAAAACTGTTTTTT
j_call: TRBJ1-1; d_call: TRBD1; v_call: TRBV19; clone_size: once; cdr3_aa: CASSRLPGQGNTEAFF; cdr3_nt: TGTGCCAGTAGTCGACTTCCGGGACAGGGGAACACTGAAGCTTTCTTT
j_call: TRBJ1-1; d_call: TRBD1; v_call: TRBV7-9; clone_size: once; cdr3_aa: CASSLAGQGLNTETFF; cdr3_nt: TGTGCCAGCAGCTTAGCGGGACAGGGGTTGAACACTGAAACTTTCTTT
j_call: TRBJ1-1; d_call: TRBD1; v_call: TRBV3-1/TRBV3-2; clone_size: .; cdr3_aa: CASSPGDSEAFF; cdr3_nt: TGTGCCAGCAGCCCAGGGGACAGTGAAGCTTTCTTT
j_call: TRBJ2-5; d_call: TRBD2; v_call: TRBV30; clone_size: .; cdr3_aa: CAWSVGGEETQYF; cdr3_nt: TGTGCCTGGAGTGTTGGGGGGGAAGAGACCCAGTACTTC
j_call: TRBJ1-2; d_call: TRBD1; v_call: TRBV7-9; clone_size: .; cdr3_aa: CASSLDRGRDGYTF; cdr3_nt: TGTGCCAGCAGCCTAGACAGGGGGCGGGATGGCTACACCTTC
j_call: TRBJ1-4; d_call: TRBD1; v_call: TRBV4-1; clone_size: .; cdr3_aa: CASSPTGVTNEKLFF; cdr3_nt: TGCGCCAGCAGCCCCACAGGGGTCACTAATGAAAAACTGTTTTTT
j_call: TRBJ1-5; d_call: TRBD1; v_call: TRBV7-8; clone_size: .; cdr3_aa: CASSLGQGASTRSNQPQHF; cdr3_nt: TGTGCCAGCAGCCTAGGACAGGGGGCAAGCACCAGAAGCAATCAGCCCCAGCATTTT
j_call: TRBJ2-3; d_call: .; v_call: TRBV7-9; clone_size: .; cdr3_aa: CASSFVQGLDTQYF; cdr3_nt: TGTGCCAGCAGCTTCGTCCAGGGTTTAGATACGCAGTATTTT
j_call: TRBJ2-1; d_call: TRBD2; v_call: TRBV6-1; clone_size: .; cdr3_aa: CASSEFGRGAFYNEQFF; cdr3_nt: TGTGCCAGCAGTGAATTTGGGCGGGGGGCATTCTACAATGAGCAGTTCTTC
j_call: TRBJ1-2; d_call: .; v_call: TRBV7-9; clone_size: .; cdr3_aa: CASSPSGTSNYGYTF; cdr3_nt: TGTGCCAGCAGCCCGTCGGGAACCTCTAACTATGGCTACACCTTC
j_call: TRBJ1-6; d_call: TRBD1; v_call: TRBV19; clone_size: .; cdr3_aa: CASSIRGPNSPLHF; cdr3_nt: TGTGCCAGTAGTATCAGGGGGCCTAATTCACCCCTCCACTTT
j_call: TRBJ2-2; d_call: .; v_call: TRBV7-3; clone_size: .; cdr3_aa: CASSLYSFRQGAGELFF; cdr3_nt: TGTGCCAGCAGCTTATACTCCTTCCGGCAGGGTGCCGGGGAGCTGTTTTTT
j_call: TRBJ2-2; d_call: .; v_call: TRBV5-1; clone_size: once; cdr3_aa: CASSGNTGELFF; cdr3_nt: TGCGCCAGCTCAGGGAACACCGGGGAGCTGTTTTTT
j_call: TRBJ1-5; d_call: .; v_call: TRBV2; clone_size: .; cdr3_aa: CASRYGINQPQHF; cdr3_nt: TGTGCCAGCAGATACGGGATCAATCAGCCCCAGCATTTT
j_call: TRBJ1-4; d_call: .; v_call: TRBV27; clone_size: once; cdr3_aa: CASSLDYFTKKLFF; cdr3_nt: TGTGCCAGCAGTTTGGACTACTTTACCAAAAAACTGTTTTTT
j_call: TRBJ1-4; d_call: TRBD1; v_call: TRBV4-1; clone_size: .; cdr3_aa: CASSQVGQGRKLFF; cdr3_nt: TGCGCCAGCAGCCAAGTGGGACAGGGTAGAAAACTGTTTTTT
j_call: TRBJ1-4; d_call: .; v_call: TRBV2; clone_size: .; cdr3_aa: CAGSGVANEKLFF; cdr3_nt: TGTGCCGGCTCCGGGGTGGCTAATGAAAAACTGTTTTTT
j_call: TRBJ2-5; d_call: TRBD1; v_call: TRBV24-1; clone_size: .; cdr3_aa: CATSDLGTGEETQYF; cdr3_nt: TGTGCCACCAGTGATTTGGGGACAGGGGAAGAGACCCAGTACTTC
j_call: TRBJ1-2; d_call: .; v_call: TRBV15; clone_size: .; cdr3_aa: CATIMGYTF; cdr3_nt: TGTGCCACCATTATGGGCTACACCTTC
j_call: TRBJ1-1; d_call: TRBD1; v_call: TRBV3-1/TRBV3-2; clone_size: .; cdr3_aa: CASSLPGQGHTEAFF; cdr3_nt: TGTGCCAGCAGCCTTCCGGGACAGGGTCATACTGAAGCTTTCTTT
j_call: TRBJ1-4; d_call: TRBD1; v_call: TRBV19; clone_size: .; cdr3_aa: CASSPATGGNEKLFF; cdr3_nt: TGTGCCAGTAGTCCAGCGACAGGGGGGAATGAAAAACTGTTTTTT
j_call: TRBJ2-1; d_call: .; v_call: TRBV5-1; clone_size: .; cdr3_aa: CASSLGSRENNEQFF; cdr3_nt: TGCGCCAGCAGCTTGGGATCCCGCGAGAACAATGAGCAGTTCTTC
j_call: TRBJ1-1; d_call: .; v_call: TRBV7-9; clone_size: once; cdr3_aa: CASSSQGGNTEAFF; cdr3_nt: TGTGCCAGCAGCTCGCAAGGGGGGAACACTGAAGCTTTCTTT
j_call: TRBJ2-3; d_call: TRBD1; v_call: TRBV5-1; clone_size: .; cdr3_aa: CASSFYPGTGGDTQYF; cdr3_nt: TGCGCCAGCAGCTTCTACCCCGGGACAGGGGGAGACACGCAGTATTTT
j_call: TRBJ1-2; d_call: .; v_call: TRBV19; clone_size: .; cdr3_aa: CASSSGTNYGYTF; cdr3_nt: TGTGCCAGTAGCTCGGGAACTAACTATGGCTACACCTTC